This paragraph reports one T cell receptor (beta chain). Which antigen it targets is not known. Base qualities are not recorded, but no much larger clone differs from it by a single base. This record belongs to a study of blood T cell repertoires in COVID-19 (dated by TCRdb to about 2020). Study-level background: Samples from collaborators originated in the United States, Italy and Spain and spanned both the acute and convalescent phases of COVID-19. The prospective study material was composed of cDNA or gDNA derived from T cells, B-cell-depleted T cells, or PBMCs. Deeply sampled blood TCRbeta repertoires from subjects exposed to, actively infected with, or recovered from COVID-19 were included in the dataset. The repertoires were made available in a free public database intended to serve as a resource for research on the immune response to SARS-CoV-2. The samples were drawn from the first 160 participants of the ongoing ImmuneRACE study and from 1,254 subjects provided by 6 global collaborators. A de-identified subject ID, COVID-19 status, age in years and sex were almost always included in the sample metadata. HLA class I and class II types, where available, came from metadata supplied by the sample provider rather than from assay-based typing. The paper as a whole reports these results and caveats: How much clinical and demographic metadata was included differed by source and by participant, and the metadata was provided uncurated.

The CDR1 and CDR2 encoded by the germline V gene are SGHRS and YFSETQ. After removal of 4 bases from V and 7 bases from J, the junction retains 5 bases not matched to a gene. Taken from cysteine to phenylalanine, the CDR3 has 14 residues. Only CDR3 DNA is held: 42 bases, read in frame from base 1. The immunoSEQ Assay, a bias-controlled multiplex PCR, was used to amplify TCRbeta CDR3 regions from genomic DNA. The paper's data handling went like this. Nucleated cell counts per sample were estimated from amplification of reference gene primers within the assay. Sequence reads were collapsed and filtered to measure the absolute abundance of every unique TCRbeta CDR3 rearrangement. Productive Simpson clonality was computed per sample as the square root of Simpson's diversity index over productive rearrangements. TCRdb carries this immuneACCESS record with in-frame sequences only. Its versions omit some clonotypes, under half of them owing to an unresolved V gene in the studies checked, with the rest unexplained. The V and J calls and clone size come from that table; D and trimming were worked out from the DNA. Counted in this sample were approximately 300,000 clones; around 90% of them appeared once. About a fifth of the sample belongs to the ten largest clones.

Participants in the prospective study were aged roughly 18 to 100 years, lived in approximately 26 United States geographic areas, and enrolled through a virtual design. To assign participants to cohorts, the prospective study relied on clinical history that participants themselves reported in a screening survey and a study questionnaire. ImmuneRACE Cohort 3 recovered participants were defined by two consecutive negative NP/OP PCR tests, healthcare professional clearance, or symptom resolution. Each participant in the prospective study had whole blood, serum and a nasopharyngeal or oropharyngeal swab collected by mobile phlebotomists. Prospective study participants could optionally give additional blood draws and questionnaires over an approximately two-month period. Prospective study blood samples were shipped either frozen or at room temperature before DNA extraction.

Sequenced input: PBMCs or T cells enriched from blood (not recorded which). The V gene is TRBV5-1 and the J gene is TRBJ2-3; 11 middle bases align to TRBD2. The TCR comes from a woman aged 25 to 39 who had recovered from COVID-19. The CDR3 in this case is CASSPGTSGNTQYF. The bases are TGCGCCAGCAGCCCTGGGACTAGCGGAAATACGCAGTATTTT.